The 15 T cell receptor beta chains below were found in one sample sequenced in a study of T-cell reconstitution after alpha-beta-depleted transplantation in children. Unique molecular identifiers were built into the TCRbeta library. TCRdb independently ran MiXCR on the PCR reads; one entry per CDR3 protein. The data show 700,000 to 850,000 distinct CDR3 sequences, 15% to 20% seen once. The starting material was PBMCs, mostly from graft donor cells, obtained 360 days after TCRalphabeta/CD19-depleted stem cell transplant. The receptors shown here come from a male patient younger than 18 who had a stem cell transplant for acute lymphoblastic leukemia, so the T cells may come from the graft donor.

The chain combines TRBV4-2 with TRBJ2-7, with 9 bases lining up with TRBD2. The CDR3 length is 14 residues. The V segment lost 1 base and the J segment 6 bases; nucleotides outside the gene matches: 4. Germline CDR1 LGHNA, CDR2 YNFKEQ. The CDR3 DNA reads as TGTGCCAGCAGCCAAGGCGGGAGGGCCTCCGAGCAGTACTTC. Its protein product is CASSQGGRASEQYF.

The CDR3 DNA reads as TGTGCCAGCAGCCCGCCGACAGGGACCACTGAAGCTTTCTTT. Protein sequence: CASSPPTGTTEAFF. The rearrangement uses TRBV7-6 and TRBJ1-1; 7 bases fit TRBD1. This CDR3 contains 14 residues. Germline CDR1 is SGHVS and CDR2 is FNYEAQ. The V segment lost 5 bases and the J segment 4 bases; nucleotides outside the gene matches: 7.

At least ten counts were recorded for this clonotype. This rearrangement joins TRBV5-5 to TRBJ2-2, with D tentatively TRBD2 (5 bases). Germline assignment: CDR1 SGHKS and CDR2 YYEKEE (reference sequence). V gave up 2 bases and J gave up 6 bases, with 17 bases separating them. CDR3 length: 16 residues. The DNA of the CDR3 is TGTGCCAGCAGCTTTGTCCCGGGAATGAGAGCCGGGGAGCTGTTTTTT. It translates to CASSFVPGMRAGELFF.

In its sample, this clonotype was seen a few times. The chain combines TRBV12-3 or TRBV12-4 with TRBJ2-2; the match to TRBD1 covers 7 bases. The CDR3 is made up of 16 amino acids. Trimming at V came to 6 bases and at J to 0 bases, leaving 7 bases not matched to a gene. CDR3: CASRKQGSSNTGELFF. In DNA, the CDR3 is TGTGCCAGCAGGAAACAGGGGTCCTCGAACACCGGGGAGCTGTTTTTT.

This clonotype appeared a few times. V is TRBV15 and J is TRBJ2-7; 10 nucleotides match TRBD2. V was clipped by 5 bases and J by 4 bases; unmatched bases: 11. Germline CDR1 LNHNV, CDR2 YYDKDF (reference sequence). The CDR3 is 16 amino acids. The CDR3 DNA reads TGTGCCACCAGCTTCGGACTAGCGGCCCCCCTATACGAGCAGTACTTC. Translated: CATSFGLAAPLYEQYF.

This clonotype was detected only a few times. This chain uses TRBV7-3 with TRBJ2-2, with 7 bases aligning to TRBD2. The CDR3 extends over 12 amino acids. Germline V CDR1 and CDR2: SGHTA, FQGTGA. With V trimmed by 5 bases and J by 7 bases, 1 base remained unmatched. CDR3 protein: CASSLADGELFF. DNA of the CDR3: TGTGCCAGCAGCCTAGCGGACGGGGAGCTGTTTTTT.

This clonotype has just a few counts. The V and J genes are TRBV7-6 and TRBJ2-1, with 7 bases aligning to TRBD1. CDR1 and CDR2 (germline): SGHVS, FNYEAQ. The CDR3 has 16 residues. Trimming at V came to 5 bases and at J to 0 bases, leaving 7 bases not matched to a gene. The CDR3 region has the DNA TGTGCCAGCAGCACCGGACAGGCGAGCTCCTACAATGAGCAGTTCTTC. It is translated as CASSTGQASSYNEQFF.

A few counts support this clonotype. The chain uses TRBV6-5 and TRBJ1-5; TRBD1 might be the D (6 bases). V lost 2 bases and J lost 1, with 6 bases in between. The germline CDR1 and CDR2 sequences are MNHEY and SVGAGI. This CDR3 has 14 amino acids. DNA for the CDR3: TGTGCCAGCAGTTACACAGGGAGCAATCAGCCCCAGCATTTT. It yields the protein CASSYTGSNQPQHF.

V and J are TRBV5-1 and TRBJ2-2; 11 bases agree with TRBD2. Unmatched junction bases numbered 3, after V lost 4 bases and J lost 1 base. Germline loops: CDR1 SGHRS, CDR2 YFSETQ. The CDR3 runs to 16 residues. CDR3 loop: CASSTTSGVNTGELFF. Here the CDR3 DNA reads TGCGCCAGCAGCACGACTAGCGGGGTGAACACCGGGGAGCTGTTTTTT.

This clonotype was seen many times. This rearrangement joins TRBV5-6 to TRBJ1-5, with D hard to call. Germline V CDR1 and CDR2: SGHDT, YYEEEE. Trimming pared 0 bases from V and 4 bases from J, leaving 17 bases between. CDR3 size: 17 residues. The DNA for the CDR3 is TGTGCCAGCAGCTTGGGTGTGGTGGCTCGAGGAAATCAGCCCCAGCATTTT. It translates to CASSLGVVARGNQPQHF.

This clonotype was observed many times. This chain connects TRBV7-2 to TRBJ1-3; D unclear. This CDR3 region has 16 residues. The ends were cut back, 1 base at V and 1 base at J, with 11 bases in the middle. The V gene's germline CDR1 is SGHTA and CDR2 FQGNSA. CDR3 amino acids: CASSLEPGLSGNTIYF. DNA for the CDR3: TGTGCCAGCAGCTTAGAACCAGGCCTATCTGGAAACACCATATATTTT.

The chain joins TRBV5-1 to TRBJ2-5; no clear D. V lost 1 base and J 1 base, leaving 8 bases between the germline ends. The CDR3 is 14 amino acids. Germline V gives CDR1 SGHRS, CDR2 YFSETQ. The CDR3, as DNA: TGCGCCAGCAGCTTGATCCAAGCCCAAGAGACCCAGTACTTC. It codes for CASSLIQAQETQYF.

This rearrangement joins TRBV2 to TRBJ2-5; D gene uncertain. The V end lost 4 bases, the J end lost 5 bases, and 14 bases lay between the germline ends. The CDR3 spans 14 residues. Germline assignment: CDR1 SNHLY and CDR2 FYNNEI. The CDR3 sequence: CASSAGARRETQYF. CDR3 nucleotide sequence: TGTGCCAGCAGTGCGGGCGCCCGTCGGGAGACCCAGTACTTC.

This clonotype was observed a single time. CDR3 in DNA: TGTGCCAGCAGTTACGCGGGACAGGGATTTGTACGTGGGCAGTACTTC. Translated, it gives CASSYAGQGFVRGQYF. The V and J genes are TRBV6-2 or TRBV6-3 and TRBJ2-7, with 9 bases identical to TRBD1. Per the germline V gene, CDR1 is MNHEY and CDR2 is SVGEGT. The CDR3 length is 16 residues. V gave up 2 bases and J gave up 9 bases; unmatched junction bases: 14.

This rearrangement joins TRBV20-1 to TRBJ2-3; D is perhaps TRBD2 (6 bases). Germline V gives CDR1 DFQATT, CDR2 SNEGSKA (reference sequence). V lost 6 bases to trimming and J lost 0 bases, with 13 bases between them. CDR3 size: 14 residues. CDR3 protein: CSARLALSTDTQYF. DNA of the CDR3: TGCAGTGCCCGCCTAGCGCTAAGCACAGATACGCAGTATTTT.